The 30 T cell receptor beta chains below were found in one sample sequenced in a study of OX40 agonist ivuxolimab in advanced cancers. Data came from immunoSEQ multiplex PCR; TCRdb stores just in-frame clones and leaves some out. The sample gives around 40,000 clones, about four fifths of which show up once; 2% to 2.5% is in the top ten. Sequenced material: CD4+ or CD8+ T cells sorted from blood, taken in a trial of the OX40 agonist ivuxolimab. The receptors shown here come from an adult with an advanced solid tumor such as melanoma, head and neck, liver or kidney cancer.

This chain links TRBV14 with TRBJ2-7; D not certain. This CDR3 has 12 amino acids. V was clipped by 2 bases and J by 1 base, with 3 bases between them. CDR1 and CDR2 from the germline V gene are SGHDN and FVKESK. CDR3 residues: CASSQQSYEQYF. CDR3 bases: TGTGCCAGCAGCCAACAGTCCTACGAGCAGTACTTC.

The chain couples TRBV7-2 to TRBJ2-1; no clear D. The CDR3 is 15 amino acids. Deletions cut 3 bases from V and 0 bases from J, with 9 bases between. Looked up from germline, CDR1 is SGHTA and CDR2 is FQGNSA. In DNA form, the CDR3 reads TGTGCCAGCAGCTTCGACTCCTCCTCCTACAATGAGCAGTTCTTC. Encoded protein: CASSFDSSSYNEQFF.

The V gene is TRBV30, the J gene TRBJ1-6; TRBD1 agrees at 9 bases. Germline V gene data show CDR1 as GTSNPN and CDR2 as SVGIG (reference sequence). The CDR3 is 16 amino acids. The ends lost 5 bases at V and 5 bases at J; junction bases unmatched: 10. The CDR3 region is CAWARDRVQDNSPLHF. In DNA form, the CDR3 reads TGTGCCTGGGCGCGGGACAGGGTTCAAGATAATTCACCCCTCCACTTT.

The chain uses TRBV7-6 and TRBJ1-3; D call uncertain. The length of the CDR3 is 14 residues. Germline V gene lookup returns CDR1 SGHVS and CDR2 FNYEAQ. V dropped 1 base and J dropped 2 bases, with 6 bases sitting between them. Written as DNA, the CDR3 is TGTGCCAGCAGCTTAGGGACTCCTGGAAACACCATATATTTT. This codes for CASSLGTPGNTIYF.

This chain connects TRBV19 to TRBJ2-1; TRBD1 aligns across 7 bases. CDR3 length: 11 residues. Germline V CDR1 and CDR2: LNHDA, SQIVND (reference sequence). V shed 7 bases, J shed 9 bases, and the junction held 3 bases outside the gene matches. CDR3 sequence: CASKGGFEQFF. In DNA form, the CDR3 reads TGTGCCAGTAAAGGGGGCTTTGAGCAGTTCTTC.

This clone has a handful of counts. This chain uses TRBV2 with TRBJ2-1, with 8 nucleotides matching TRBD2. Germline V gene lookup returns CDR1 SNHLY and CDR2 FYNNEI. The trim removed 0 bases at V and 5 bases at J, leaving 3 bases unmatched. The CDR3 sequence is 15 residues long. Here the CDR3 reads CASSEAREDNNEQFF. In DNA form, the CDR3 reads TGTGCCAGCAGTGAAGCGCGGGAGGATAACAATGAGCAGTTCTTC.

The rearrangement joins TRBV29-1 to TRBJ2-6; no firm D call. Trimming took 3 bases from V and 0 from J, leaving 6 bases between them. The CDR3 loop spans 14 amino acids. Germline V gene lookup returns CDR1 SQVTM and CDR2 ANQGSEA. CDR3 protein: CSVETDSGANVLTF. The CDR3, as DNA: TGCAGCGTTGAGACGGACTCTGGGGCCAACGTCCTGACTTTC. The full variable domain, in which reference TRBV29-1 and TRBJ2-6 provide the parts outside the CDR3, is SAVISQKPSRDICQRGTSLTIQCQVDSQVTMMFWYRQQPGQSLTLIATANQGSEATYESGFVIDKFPISRPNLTFSTLTVSNMSPEDSSIYLCSVETDSGANVLTFGAGSRLTVL.

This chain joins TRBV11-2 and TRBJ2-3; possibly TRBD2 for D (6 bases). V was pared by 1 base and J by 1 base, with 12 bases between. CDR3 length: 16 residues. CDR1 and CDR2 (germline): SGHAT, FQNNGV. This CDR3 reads CASSLAGLLGTDTQYF. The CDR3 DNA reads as TGTGCCAGCAGCTTAGCCGGACTACTTGGCACAGATACGCAGTATTTT.

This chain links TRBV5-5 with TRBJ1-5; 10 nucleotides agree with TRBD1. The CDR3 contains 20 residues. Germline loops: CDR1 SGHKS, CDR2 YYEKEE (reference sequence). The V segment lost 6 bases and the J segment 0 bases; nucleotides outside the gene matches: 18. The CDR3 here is CASIKPRPGQGNLSNQPQHF. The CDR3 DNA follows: TGTGCCAGCATAAAACCCCGACCGGGACAGGGGAATCTTAGCAATCAGCCCCAGCATTTT. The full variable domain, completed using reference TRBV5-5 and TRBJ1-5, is DAGVTQSPTHLIKTRGQQVTLRCSPISGHKSVSWYQQVLGQGPQFIFQYYEKEERGRGNFPDRFSARQFPNYSSELNVNALLLGDSALYLCASIKPRPGQGNLSNQPQHFGDGTRLSIL.

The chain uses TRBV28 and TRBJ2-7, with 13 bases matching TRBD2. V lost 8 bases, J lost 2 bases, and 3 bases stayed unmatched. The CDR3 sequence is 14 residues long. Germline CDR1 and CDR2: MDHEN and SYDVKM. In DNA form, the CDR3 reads TGTGCCAGCGGACTAGCGGGAGACACCTACGAGCAGTACTTC. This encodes CASGLAGDTYEQYF.

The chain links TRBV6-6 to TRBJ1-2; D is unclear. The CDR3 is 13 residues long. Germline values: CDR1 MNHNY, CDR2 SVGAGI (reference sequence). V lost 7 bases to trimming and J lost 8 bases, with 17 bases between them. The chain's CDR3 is CASNTGQVGGYTF. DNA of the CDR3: TGTGCCAGCAACACCGGCCAGGTCGGAGGCTACACCTTC.

As DNA, the CDR3 is TGTGCCAGCAGCTTAGATCCAAATTTGGATACGCAGTATTTT. Translated, it gives CASSLDPNLDTQYF. The gene calls are TRBV11-3 and TRBJ2-3; D ambiguous. V dropped 0 bases and J dropped 6 bases, with 10 bases sitting between them. The CDR3 is made up of 14 amino acids. CDR1 SGHNT and CDR2 YENEEA come from the germline V gene.

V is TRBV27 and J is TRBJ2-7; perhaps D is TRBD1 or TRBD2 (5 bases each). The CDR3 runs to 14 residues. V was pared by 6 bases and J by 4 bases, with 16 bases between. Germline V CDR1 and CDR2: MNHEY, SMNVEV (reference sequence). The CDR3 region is CASRRNLEGYEQYF. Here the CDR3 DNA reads TGTGCCAGCAGGAGGAATTTAGAGGGGTACGAGCAGTACTTC.

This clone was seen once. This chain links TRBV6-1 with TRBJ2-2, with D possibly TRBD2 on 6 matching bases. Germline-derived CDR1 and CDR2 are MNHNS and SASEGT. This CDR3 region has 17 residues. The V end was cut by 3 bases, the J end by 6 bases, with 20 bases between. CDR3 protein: CASSDQLTVRRAGELFF. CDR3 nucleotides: TGTGCCAGCAGTGACCAACTTACAGTGAGGAGGGCCGGGGAGCTGTTTTTT.

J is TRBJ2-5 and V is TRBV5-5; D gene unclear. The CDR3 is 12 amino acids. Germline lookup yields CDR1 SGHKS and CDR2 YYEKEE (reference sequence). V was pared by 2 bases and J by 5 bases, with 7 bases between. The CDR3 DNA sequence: TGTGCCAGCAGCTTAGCCCGGGAGACCCAGTACTTC. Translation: CASSLARETQYF.

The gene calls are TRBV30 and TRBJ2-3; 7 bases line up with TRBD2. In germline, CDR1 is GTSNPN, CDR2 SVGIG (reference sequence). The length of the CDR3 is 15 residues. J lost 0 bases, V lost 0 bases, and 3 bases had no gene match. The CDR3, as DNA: TGTGCCTGGAGTGTACATAGCGGGAGCACAGATACGCAGTATTTT. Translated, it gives CAWSVHSGSTDTQYF.

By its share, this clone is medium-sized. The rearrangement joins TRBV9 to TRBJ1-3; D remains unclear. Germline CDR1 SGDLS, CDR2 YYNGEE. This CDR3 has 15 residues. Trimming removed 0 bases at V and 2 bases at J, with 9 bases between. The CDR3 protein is CASSVVGSPGNTIYF. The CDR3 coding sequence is TGTGCCAGCAGCGTAGTGGGTTCCCCTGGAAACACCATATATTTT. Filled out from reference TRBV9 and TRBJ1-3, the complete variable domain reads DSGVTQTPKHLITATGQRVTLRCSPRSGDLSVYWYQQSLDQGLQFLIQYYNGEERAKGNILERFSAQQFPDLHSELNLSSLELGDSALYFCASSVVGSPGNTIYFGEGSWLTVV.

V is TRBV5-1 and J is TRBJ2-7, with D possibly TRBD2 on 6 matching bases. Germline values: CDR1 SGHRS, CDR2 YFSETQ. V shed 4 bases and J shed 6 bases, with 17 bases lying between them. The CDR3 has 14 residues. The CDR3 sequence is CASSEILGGVEQYF. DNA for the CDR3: TGCGCCAGCAGCGAAATTCTTGGAGGGGTCGAGCAGTACTTC.

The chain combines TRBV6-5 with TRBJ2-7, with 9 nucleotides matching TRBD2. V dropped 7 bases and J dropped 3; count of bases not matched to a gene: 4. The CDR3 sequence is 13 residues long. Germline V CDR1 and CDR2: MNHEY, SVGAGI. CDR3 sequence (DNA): TGTGCCAGCAAGGGTAGCGGGAGCTACGAGCAGTACTTC. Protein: CASKGSGSYEQYF.

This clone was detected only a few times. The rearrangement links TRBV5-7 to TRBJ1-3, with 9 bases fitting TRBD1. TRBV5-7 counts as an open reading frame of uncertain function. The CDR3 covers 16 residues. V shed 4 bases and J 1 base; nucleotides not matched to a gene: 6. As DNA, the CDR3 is TGTGCCAGCAGCCGTGACAGGGGGTGGTCTGGAAACACCATATATTTT. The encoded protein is CASSRDRGWSGNTIYF.

The CDR3 coding sequence is TGTGCCAGCAGCTTACAGGCTAGCCCCACAGAGACCCAGTACTTC. Translating gives CASSLQASPTETQYF. V gene TRBV7-3 combines with J gene TRBJ2-5, with D possibly matching TRBD2 (5 bases). CDR3 size: 15 residues. Germline CDR1 SGHTA, CDR2 FQGTGA. Trimming pared 2 bases from V and 4 bases from J, leaving 14 bases between. The complete variable domain, with remaining parts taken from reference TRBV7-3 and TRBJ2-5, reads GAGVSQTPSNKVTEKGKYVELRCDPISGHTALYWYRQSLGQGPEFLIYFQGTGAADDSGLPNDRFFAVRPEGSVSTLKIQRTERGDSAVYLCASSLQASPTETQYFGPGTRLLVL.

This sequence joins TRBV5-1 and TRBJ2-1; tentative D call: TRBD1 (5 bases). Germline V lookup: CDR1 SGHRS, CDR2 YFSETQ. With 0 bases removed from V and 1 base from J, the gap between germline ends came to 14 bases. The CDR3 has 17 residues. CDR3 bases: TGCGCCAGCAGCTTGGCCATAACCGCAGGGTCCTACAATGAGCAGTTCTTC. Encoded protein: CASSLAITAGSYNEQFF.

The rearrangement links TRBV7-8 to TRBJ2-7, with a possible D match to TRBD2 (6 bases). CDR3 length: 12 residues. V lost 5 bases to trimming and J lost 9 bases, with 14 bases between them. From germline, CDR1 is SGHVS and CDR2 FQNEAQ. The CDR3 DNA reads TGTGCCAGCAGCATCACCGGGAGTGGGCAGTACTTC. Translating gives CASSITGSGQYF.

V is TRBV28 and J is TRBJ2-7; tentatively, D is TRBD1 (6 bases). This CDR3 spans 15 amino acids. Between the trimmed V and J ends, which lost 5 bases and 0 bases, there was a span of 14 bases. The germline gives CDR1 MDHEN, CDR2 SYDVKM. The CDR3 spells CASSPNQGSSYEQYF. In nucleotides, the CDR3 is TGTGCCAGCAGTCCGAATCAGGGGTCCTCCTACGAGCAGTACTTC.

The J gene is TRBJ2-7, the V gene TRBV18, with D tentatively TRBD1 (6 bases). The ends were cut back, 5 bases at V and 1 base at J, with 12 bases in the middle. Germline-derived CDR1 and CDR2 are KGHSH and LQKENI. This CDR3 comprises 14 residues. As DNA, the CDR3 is TGTGCCAGCTCAAAGGACAGTGGTTCCTACGAGCAGTACTTC. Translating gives CASSKDSGSYEQYF.

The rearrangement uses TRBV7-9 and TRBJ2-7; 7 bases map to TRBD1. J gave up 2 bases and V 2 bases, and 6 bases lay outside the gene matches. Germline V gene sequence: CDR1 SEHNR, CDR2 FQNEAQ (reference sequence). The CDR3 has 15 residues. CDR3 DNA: TGTGCCAGCAGCTTATTCCGGGACAGAACCTACGAGCAGTACTTC. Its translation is CASSLFRDRTYEQYF.

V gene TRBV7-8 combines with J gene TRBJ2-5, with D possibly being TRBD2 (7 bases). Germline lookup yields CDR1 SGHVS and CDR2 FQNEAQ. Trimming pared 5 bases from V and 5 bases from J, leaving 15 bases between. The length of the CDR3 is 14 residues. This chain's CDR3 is CASSRGGLLETQYF. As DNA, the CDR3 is TGTGCCAGCAGCAGGGGGGGACTTTTGGAGACCCAGTACTTC.

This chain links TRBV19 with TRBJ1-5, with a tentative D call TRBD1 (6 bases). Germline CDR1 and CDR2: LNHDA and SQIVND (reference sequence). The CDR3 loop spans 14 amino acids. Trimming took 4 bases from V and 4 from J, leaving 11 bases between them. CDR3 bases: TGTGCCAGTAGTACGGGGGCGGGAAATCAGCCCCAGCATTTT. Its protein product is CASSTGAGNQPQHF.

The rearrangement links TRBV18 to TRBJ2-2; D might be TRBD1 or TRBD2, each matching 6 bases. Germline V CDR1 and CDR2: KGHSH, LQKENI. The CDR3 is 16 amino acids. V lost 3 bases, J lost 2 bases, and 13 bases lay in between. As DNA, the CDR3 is TGTGCCAGCTCACCTTTTTCCGGGGGCAACACCGGGGAGCTGTTTTTT. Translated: CASSPFSGGNTGELFF.

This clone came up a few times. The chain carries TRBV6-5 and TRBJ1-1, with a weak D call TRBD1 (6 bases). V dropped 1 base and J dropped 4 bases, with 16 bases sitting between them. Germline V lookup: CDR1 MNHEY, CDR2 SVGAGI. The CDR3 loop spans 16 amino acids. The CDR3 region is CASSYFEGGPGTEAFF. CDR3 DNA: TGTGCCAGCAGTTACTTCGAGGGGGGGCCGGGCACTGAAGCTTTCTTT.